This TCR beta chain was sequenced for a study of blood T cells in healthy people across ages. The sample, 7.5 to 10 milliliters of peripheral blood, was drawn from each donor. A J-beta primer mix and a sample-barcoded 5' primer were used in a second PCR of about 7 to 12 cycles. From each sample, at least 2.5 million paired-end reads containing CDR3 were obtained. TCRdb re-called the 5' RACE reads with MiXCR, one entry per CDR3 protein. The data show 800,000 or so distinct CDR3 sequences, 62% seen once. The CDR3 spans 14 residues. V dropped 6 bases and J dropped 9; count of bases not matched to a gene: 10. Germline assignment: CDR1 MDHEN and CDR2 SYDVKM. About this clonotype: As yet, its antigen is unknown.

Whole-study results and caveats: When one million T cells were used, diversity estimates were thought to be underestimates.

V and J are TRBV28 and TRBJ1-5; 8 bases are a match to TRBD1. Sequenced material: blood. The sequence came from a man aged 30 to 45 in good health. The CDR3 nucleotides read TGTGCCAGCAGCTTTGGACAGGGCCGGACGCCCCAGCATTTT. This encodes CASSFGQGRTPQHF.